Sequencing of this T cell receptor (beta chain) was carried out in a study of blood T cell repertoires in COVID-19. Turning to the study itself: Sites across the United States, Italy and Spain contributed samples from acute and convalescent COVID-19.

Generated by immunoSEQ multiplex PCR, the TCRdb table keeps only in-frame clones and is missing some. The sample holds about 350,000 clones, about 90% seen once. CDR3 size: 13 residues. CDR1 and CDR2 (germline): LNHDA, SQIVND (reference sequence). With 8 bases clipped from V and 5 bases from J, the junction kept 6 bases outside the gene matches. The chain recombines TRBV19 with TRBJ2-5; 9 nucleotides match TRBD1. Sequencing was performed on peripheral blood. The clonotype originates from a woman under 30 who had recovered from COVID-19. The CDR3 region is CASSGTGRETQYF. As DNA, the CDR3 is TGTGCCAGTTCCGGGACAGGGAGGGAGACCCAGTACTTC.